This TCR beta chain was profiled in a study of blood T cell repertoires in COVID-19. In the study overall: Samples came from the United States, Italy and Spain, spanning acute and convalescent COVID-19. The cDNA or gDNA used as material had been derived from T cells, B-cell-depleted T cells, or PBMCs.

In assigning cohorts, the study relied on participant-reported clinical history. CDR1 and CDR2 (germline): MNHEY, SVGAGI. V gave up 7 bases and J gave up 8 bases, with 17 bases separating them. There are 13 residues in the CDR3. Repertoires were generated with immunoSEQ multiplex PCR, while TCRdb's copy carries only in-frame clones and drops some. The repertoire holds under 300,000 clones, with under 90% as singletons. Material: PBMCs or T cells enriched from blood (not recorded which). The sequence was collected from a woman in her thirties or forties who had recovered from COVID-19. The V and J genes are TRBV6-5 and TRBJ1-1, with D unresolved. The CDR3 spells CASTHDQAGEAFF. For the CDR3, the DNA is TGTGCCAGCACCCACGACCAGGCGGGGGAAGCTTTCTTT.